This TCR beta chain is from a study of hypomethylating agent response in myelodysplastic syndrome. Study-wide background: Of under 14 patients, a few carried TET2, the most frequent mutation.

The CDR3 is made up of 12 amino acids. V was pared by 10 bases and J by 4 bases, with 10 bases between. Germline lookup yields CDR1 LNHDA and CDR2 SQIVND (reference sequence). Sequencing was performed with immunoSEQ multiplex PCR; in TCRdb, only in-frame clones are kept and a portion is missing. The sample includes some 6,900 clones, around 87% seen only once; the top ten take approximately 16%. This clone was counted once. The rearrangement links TRBV19 to TRBJ1-4; D unclear. The sequence derives from a human donor with myelodysplastic syndrome. This specimen consisted of bone marrow, obtained before or after starting hypomethylating agent treatment for myelodysplastic syndrome (not recorded which). The chain's CDR3 is CATVADNEKLFF. The CDR3 bases are TGTGCCACCGTAGCAGATAATGAAAAACTGTTTTTT. The full variable domain, its missing parts supplied by reference TRBV19 and TRBJ1-4, is DGGITQSPKYLFRKEGQNVTLSCEQNLNHDAMYWYRQDPGQGLRLIYYSQIVNDFQKGDIAEGYSVSREKKESFPLTVTSAQKNPTAFYLCATVADNEKLFFGSGTQLSVL.